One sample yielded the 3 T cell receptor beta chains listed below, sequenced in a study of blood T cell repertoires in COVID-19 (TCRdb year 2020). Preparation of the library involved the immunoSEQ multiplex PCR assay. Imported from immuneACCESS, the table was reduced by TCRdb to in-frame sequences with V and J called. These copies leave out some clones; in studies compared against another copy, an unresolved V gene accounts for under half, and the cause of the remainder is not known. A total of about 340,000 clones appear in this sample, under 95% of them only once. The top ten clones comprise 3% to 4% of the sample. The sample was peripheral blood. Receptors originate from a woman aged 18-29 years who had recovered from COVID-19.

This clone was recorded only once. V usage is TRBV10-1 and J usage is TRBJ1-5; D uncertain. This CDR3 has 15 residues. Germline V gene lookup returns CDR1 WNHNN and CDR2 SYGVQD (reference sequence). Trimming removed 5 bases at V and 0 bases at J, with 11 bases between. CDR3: CASSRMRDSNQPQHF. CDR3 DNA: TGCGCCAGCAGTCGCATGCGGGATAGCAATCAGCCCCAGCATTTT.

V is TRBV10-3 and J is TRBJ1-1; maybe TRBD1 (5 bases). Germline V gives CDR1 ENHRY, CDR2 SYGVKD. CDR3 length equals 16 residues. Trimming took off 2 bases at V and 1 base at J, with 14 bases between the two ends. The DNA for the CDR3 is TGTGCCATCAGTGAGATTCTAGGGGCTGGGAACACTGAAGCTTTCTTT. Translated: CAISEILGAGNTEAFF.

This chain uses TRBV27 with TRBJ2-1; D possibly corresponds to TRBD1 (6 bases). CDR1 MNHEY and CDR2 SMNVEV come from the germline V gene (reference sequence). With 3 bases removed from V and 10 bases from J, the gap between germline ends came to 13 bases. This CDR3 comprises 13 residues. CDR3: CASSLSFGTEQFF. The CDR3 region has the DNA TGTGCCAGCAGTTTGAGCTTCGGGACAGAGCAGTTCTTC.